This TCR beta chain was documented in a study of shared clonotypes between healthy human individuals. Broader study findings: Across subsets, estimated richness was generally greater for naive than for memory populations.

The CDR3 spans 15 residues. The V and J ends lost 0 bases and 2 bases, in that order; junction bases with no gene match: 5. Germline values: CDR1 SGDLS, CDR2 YYNGEE. Concerning this clone itself: Its antigen remains unidentified. Different DNA sequences within this sample yield the same CDR3.

Clones were read by immunoSEQ multiplex PCR, and TCRdb kept only the in-frame ones, dropping some. In the table there are about 2.3 million clones, just under 95% of which are singletons. Sequencing used naive CD4+ T cells from PBMCs. Documented subset: CD45RA+ positively selected. This sequence was found in a man aged 18 to 30 in good health. Some clones in this sample may be carry-over from other donors' samples. The V call is TRBV9, the J call TRBJ2-7; 7 bases are a match to TRBD2. The CDR3 reads CASSVGRESPYEQYF. The CDR3 bases are TGTGCCAGCAGCGTAGGGCGGGAGTCCCCCTACGAGCAGTACTTC.